The entry below gives a single T cell receptor (beta chain) sequence along with its context. Its target is not known. The record originates from a study of blood T cells in healthy people across ages. Study overall: About one barcoded beta molecule per two T cells was the capture yield of template switching.

Study-wide points: Naive T cell percentage showed a strong correlation with the diversity of TCR beta.

Using a J-beta primer mix together with a sample-barcoded 5' primer, a second PCR was run for about 7 to 12 cycles. TCRdb re-analysed the 5' RACE reads in MiXCR, keeping a single row per CDR3 protein. The table shows fewer than 700,000 distinct CDR3 sequences, with roughly 43% occurring only once. Germline values: CDR1 SEHNR, CDR2 FQNEAQ (reference sequence). V lost 5 bases and J lost 6, with 17 bases in between. This CDR3 has 15 residues. The receptor comes from a man older than 75 in good health. The source material was blood. V is TRBV7-9 and J is TRBJ2-1, with D tentatively TRBD1 or TRBD2 (5 bases each). The CDR3 is CASSPGASPINEQFF. CDR3 DNA: TGTGCCAGCAGCCCCGGGGCTAGCCCTATCAATGAGCAGTTCTTC.